The 15 T cell receptor beta chains given below trace back to one sample, sequenced in a study of human CD8 memory T cell subsets. It was UMI-labeled 5' RACE by which the TCR beta libraries were made. With the 5' RACE reads reprocessed, TCRdb shows one record per CDR3 protein and no DNA. The specimen's table records 8,300 or so distinct CDR3 sequences. CCR7+ PD-1+ TIGIT+ early memory CD8+ T cells with exhausted-like traits constituted the TPEX cells. Sequenced sample: CD8+ T cells from PBMCs. These receptors were taken from a human donor in good health.

The chain is built from TRBV7-2 and TRBJ1-2; TCRdb reports TRBD1, a call that lacks DNA to check it against. CDR1 and CDR2 (germline): SGHTA, FQGNSA. CDR3 size: 15 residues. The CDR3 region is CASSLFGGEVLGYTF. Drawing the rest from reference TRBV7-2 and TRBJ1-2, the complete variable domain is GAGVSQSPSNKVTEKGKDVELRCDPISGHTALYWYRQSLGQGLEFLIYFQGNSAPDKSGLPSDRFSAERTGGSVSTLTIQRTQQEDSAVYLCASSLFGGEVLGYTFGSGTRLTVV.

The V gene is TRBV29-1, the J gene TRBJ2-7; the TCRdb call, TRBD1, lacks DNA for checking. The CDR3 runs 15 residues. Germline V gives CDR1 SQVTM, CDR2 ANQGSEA. CDR3: CSVDEANRAQGEQYF.

This clonotype shows up as medium-sized by frequency. This rearrangement joins TRBV4-1 to TRBJ2-7. The CDR3 has 13 amino acids. CDR1 is MGHRA and CDR2 is YSYEKL in the germline V gene. The CDR3 region is CASSQGPTYEQYF.

This clonotype is labeled medium-sized based on frequency. This chain connects TRBV20-1 to TRBJ1-1. Looked up from germline, CDR1 is DFQATT and CDR2 is SNEGSKA (reference sequence). The CDR3 is 15 amino acids. The CDR3 sequence is CSARDMGNVNSEAFF.

The chain joins TRBV14 to TRBJ2-1; TCRdb's assignment of TRBD1 cannot be checked, as there is no DNA. Germline assignment: CDR1 SGHDN and CDR2 FVKESK. The CDR3 is made up of 13 amino acids. The CDR3 reads CASSQVGQREQFF.

This sequence joins TRBV29-1 and TRBJ1-2; no DNA is available, so the TRBD1 call from TCRdb remains unchecked. CDR1 and CDR2 from the germline V gene are SQVTM and ANQGSEA. The CDR3 extends over 13 amino acids. The CDR3 spells CSAGPEGFYGYTF.

This chain connects TRBV23-1 to TRBJ1-2. TRBV23-1 is an ORF; its function is uncertain. This CDR3 comprises 14 residues. The CDR3 sequence is CASSQHRENYGYTF.

The J gene is TRBJ2-1, the V gene TRBV4-3; TCRdb picks TRBD2, but there is no DNA to check that call. The germline V gene has CDR1 LGHNA and CDR2 YSLEER. CDR3 size: 18 residues. CDR3: CASSQDLWTGGPGNEQFF.

The chain carries TRBV4-1 and TRBJ2-7; TCRdb's D call of TRBD2 is untestable without DNA. Germline lookup yields CDR1 MGHRA and CDR2 YSYEKL. The CDR3 totals 17 residues. CDR3 protein: CASSHMLAGGPYGEQYF.

The rearrangement links TRBV7-6 to TRBJ2-7; with no DNA, the TCRdb D assignment of TRBD1 cannot be verified. Germline V lookup: CDR1 SGHVS, CDR2 FNYEAQ. This CDR3 is 15 amino acids long. CDR3 loop: CASSLYQGSSYEQYF.

V usage is TRBV7-9 and J usage is TRBJ2-7; TCRdb lists TRBD1, though no DNA is available to test this call. CDR3 length: 16 residues. The V gene's germline CDR1 is SEHNR and CDR2 FQNEAQ (reference sequence). The CDR3 protein is CASSYLDRDYSYEQYF. Complete variable domain (other parts from reference TRBV7-9 and TRBJ2-7): DTGVSQNPRHKITKRGQNVTFRCDPISEHNRLYWYRQTLGQGPEFLTYFQNEAQLEKSRLLSDRFSAERPKGSFSTLEIQRTEQGDSAMYLCASSYLDRDYSYEQYFGPGTRLTVT.

The chain joins TRBV5-1 to TRBJ2-3; TCRdb names TRBD1, which stays unverified in the absence of DNA. The CDR3 loop spans 16 amino acids. CDR1 and CDR2 from the germline V gene are SGHRS and YFSETQ. CDR3: CASSLAAPGAGDTQYF.

The rearrangement joins TRBV7-9 to TRBJ2-1; lacking DNA, the TRBD1 call made by TCRdb goes unchecked. Germline values: CDR1 SEHNR, CDR2 FQNEAQ (reference sequence). There are 14 residues in the CDR3. The CDR3 here is CASSLGQSGGEQFF.

The rearrangement uses TRBV5-4 and TRBJ2-7; TCRdb's D gene call, TRBD2, goes unchecked for lack of DNA. The CDR3 totals 15 residues. Germline CDR1 reads SGHNT; CDR2 reads YYREEE (reference sequence). The CDR3 here is CASSLQGLSTSEQYF.

The chain uses TRBV4-1 and TRBJ1-1. Germline V gene sequence: CDR1 MGHRA, CDR2 YSYEKL. The CDR3 covers 15 residues. The CDR3 sequence is CASSQDRPVGTEAFF.